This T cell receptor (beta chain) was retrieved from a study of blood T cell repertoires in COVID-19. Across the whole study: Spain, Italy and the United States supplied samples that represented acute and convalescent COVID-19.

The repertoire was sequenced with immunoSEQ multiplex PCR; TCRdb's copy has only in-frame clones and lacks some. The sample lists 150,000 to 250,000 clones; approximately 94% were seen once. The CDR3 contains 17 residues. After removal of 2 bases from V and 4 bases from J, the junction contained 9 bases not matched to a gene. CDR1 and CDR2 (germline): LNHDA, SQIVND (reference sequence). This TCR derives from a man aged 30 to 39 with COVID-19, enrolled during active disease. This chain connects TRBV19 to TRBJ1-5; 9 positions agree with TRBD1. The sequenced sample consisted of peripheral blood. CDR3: CASSITGQGTRNQPQHF. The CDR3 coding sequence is TGTGCCAGTAGTATAACGGGACAGGGAACGCGGAATCAGCCCCAGCATTTT.